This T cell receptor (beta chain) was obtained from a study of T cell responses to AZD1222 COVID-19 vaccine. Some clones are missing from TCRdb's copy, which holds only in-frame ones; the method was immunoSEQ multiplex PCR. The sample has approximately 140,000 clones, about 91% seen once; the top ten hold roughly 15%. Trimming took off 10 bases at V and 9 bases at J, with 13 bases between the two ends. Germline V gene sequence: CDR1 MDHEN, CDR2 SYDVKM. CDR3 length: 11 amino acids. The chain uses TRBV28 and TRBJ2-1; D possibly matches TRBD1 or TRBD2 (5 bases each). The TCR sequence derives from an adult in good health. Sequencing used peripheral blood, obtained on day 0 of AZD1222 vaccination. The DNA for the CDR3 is TGTGCCACTACAGTGAGGGGTGAGCAGTTCTTC. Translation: CATTVRGEQFF.